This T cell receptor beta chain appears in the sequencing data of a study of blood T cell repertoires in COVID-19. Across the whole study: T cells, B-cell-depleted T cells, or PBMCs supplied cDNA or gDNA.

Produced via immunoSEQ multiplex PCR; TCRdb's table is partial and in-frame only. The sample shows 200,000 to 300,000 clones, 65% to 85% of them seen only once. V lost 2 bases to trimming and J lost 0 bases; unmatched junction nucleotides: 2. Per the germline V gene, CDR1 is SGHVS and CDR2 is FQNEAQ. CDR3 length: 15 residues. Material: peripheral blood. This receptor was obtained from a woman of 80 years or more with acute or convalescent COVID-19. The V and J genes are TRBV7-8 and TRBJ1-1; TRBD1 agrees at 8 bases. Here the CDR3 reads CASSLQGQVNTEAFF. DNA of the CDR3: TGTGCCAGCAGCTTACAGGGACAGGTGAACACTGAAGCTTTCTTT.